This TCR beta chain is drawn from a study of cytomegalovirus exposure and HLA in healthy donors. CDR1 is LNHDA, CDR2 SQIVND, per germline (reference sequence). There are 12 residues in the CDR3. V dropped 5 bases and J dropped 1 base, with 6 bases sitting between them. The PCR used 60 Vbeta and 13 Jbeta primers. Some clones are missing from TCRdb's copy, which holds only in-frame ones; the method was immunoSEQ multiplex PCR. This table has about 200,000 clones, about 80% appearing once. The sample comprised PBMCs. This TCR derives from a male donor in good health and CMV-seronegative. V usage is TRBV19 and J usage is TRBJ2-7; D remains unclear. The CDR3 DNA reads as TGTGCCAGTAGTTCCGGGTCCTACGAGCAGTACTTC. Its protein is CASSSGSYEQYF.